This T cell receptor (beta chain) was captured by sequencing in a study of blood T cell repertoires in COVID-19 (dated by TCRdb to 2020 to 2021). For the wider study: Collaborator samples came from the United States, Italy and Spain and covered acute and convalescent phases of COVID-19. Subjects who had been exposed to COVID-19, were actively infected with it, or had recovered from it provided the deeply sampled blood TCRbeta repertoires that made up the dataset. The sample metadata nearly always contained a de-identified subject ID, COVID-19 status, age in years and sex. The prospective study material was composed of cDNA or gDNA derived from T cells, B-cell-depleted T cells, or PBMCs. The repertoires were released in a freely available public database intended as a resource for research on the immune response to SARS-CoV-2. The samples were drawn from two sources: the first 160 participants of the ongoing ImmuneRACE study, and 950 to 1,500 subjects contributed by 6 global collaborators. Where available, HLA class I and class II types were taken from metadata supplied by the sample provider and were not determined by assay-based typing. Overall study results and their limits: The amount of clinical and demographic metadata varied by source and participant and was provided uncurated.

Whole blood was collected in K2EDTA tubes by collaborating institutions according to the institutions' own protocols. For TCRbeta analysis, collaborators shipped samples as frozen whole blood, isolated PBMCs, or DNA extracted from either of those sample types. TCRbeta CDR3 regions were amplified from genomic DNA by means of the immunoSEQ Assay, a bias-controlled multiplex PCR. As for the authors' bioinformatics: The number of nucleated cells in each sample was estimated by amplification of reference gene primers within the assay. Sequence reads were collapsed and filtered to measure the absolute abundance of every unique TCRbeta CDR3 rearrangement. For each sample, productive Simpson clonality was calculated as the square root of Simpson's diversity index over productive rearrangements. TCRdb obtained this table from immuneACCESS and retained in-frame rearrangements with V and J assigned. These tables miss some clones; where compared with another copy, unresolved V genes account for less than half of the shortfall, and the remainder is unexplained. The D gene and trimming were derived from the DNA, and the V and J assignments and clone size from that table. This sample gives 95,000 to 130,000 clones in total; 90% of them show up just once. The top ten clones comprise 1.8% of the sample.

Note on this clone: Its recognized antigen is unknown. No base-level quality is on record; no much larger clone is a single base apart.

V drops 5 bases and J drops 4 bases, leaving 9 bases in between. The cysteine opens and the phenylalanine closes a CDR3 of 12 amino acids. Left in the record is the CDR3 DNA by itself, 36 bases read in frame from the first base. The germline V gene supplies CDR1 LGHNA and CDR2 YNFKEQ. The V gene is TRBV4-2 and the J gene is TRBJ2-7, with a weak D call of TRBD1 (6 bases match). The sequenced sample consisted of peripheral blood. The sequence derives from a human donor with active COVID-19. The donor label of this sample is uncertain. The sequenced DNA: TGTGCCAGCAGCTACAGGGATTACGAGCAGTACTTC. The translation is CASSYRDYEQYF.